A selection of T cell receptor beta chains follows, all from one sample in a study of tumor-infiltrating lymphocytes in primary liver carcinoma. TCRdb re-derived calls from the multiplex PCR reads in MiXCR, one entry per CDR3 protein. Here the sample spans approximately 100,000 distinct CDR3 sequences, around two thirds being singletons. Sequenced material: liver tumor tissue from sampling region 2. Receptors originate from an older woman with primary liver carcinoma and hepatitis B virus infection. CDR3s include the opening cysteine and the closing phenylalanine or tryptophan. D genes are given only for firm matches. Size is stated for part of the rows, as once, few or many counts, or as a class when the clone is expanded.

j_call v_call clone_size d_call cdr3_aa cdr3_nt
TRBJ2-7 TRBV12-3/TRBV12-4 . . CANTPGTGQYF TGTGCCAACACCCCAGGTACCGGGCAGTACTTC
TRBJ2-1 TRBV11-2 . . CASSAGTVDYNEQLF TGCGCCAGCAGTGCCGGGACGGTGGATTACAATGAGCAGCTCTTC
TRBJ1-6 TRBV12-3/TRBV12-4 . . CASSLPGSLLHF TGTGCCAGCAGTTTGCCCGGTTCACTCCTCCACTTC
TRBJ2-1 TRBV18 . . CASSPRGSEQFF TGTGCCAGCTCACCACGGGGGAGTGAGCAGTTCTTC
TRBJ2-7 TRBV28 . . CASNGNTRKQYF TGTGCCAGCAACGGCAACACAAGGAAGCAGTACTTC
TRBJ2-3 TRBV4-2 . . CASSQDEQQDAQYF TGTGCCAGCAGCCAAGATGAGCAGCAAGATGCGCAGTATTTT
TRBJ2-3 TRBV5-1 . TRBD2 CASSSQHGQRGNTDTQYF TGCGCCAGCAGCTCCCAACACGGACAGCGGGGGAACACAGATACGCAGTATTTT
TRBJ2-1 TRBV6-5 . TRBD1 CASFRDSSYNEQFF TGTGCCAGCTTTCGGGACAGCTCCTACAATGAGCAGTTCTTC
TRBJ1-5 TRBV12-3/TRBV12-4 many TRBD1 CASSLGQGNQPQHF TGTGCCAGCAGTTTGGGACAGGGCAATCAGCCCCAGCATTTT
TRBJ2-1 TRBV7-9 . . CASSRGTEFYNEQFF TGTGCCAGCAGCCGAGGGACGGAGTTTTACAATGAGCAGTTCTTC
TRBJ2-4 TRBV11-2 . . CVSSLSTGDLAKNFQYF TGTGTCAGCAGCTTATCTACCGGGGACTTAGCCAAAAACTTTCAGTACTTC
TRBJ2-5 TRBV5-1 . . CPSSLLSGAGETQYF TGCCCCAGCAGCTTGCTCTCCGGGGCCGGGGAGACCCAGTACTTC
TRBJ2-2 TRBV6-1 many . CASSFLERGTGELFF TGTGCCAGCAGTTTCTTGGAGAGAGGCACCGGGGAGCTGTTTTTT
TRBJ2-7 TRBV6-5 . . CDSSYRGLRSKGQYF TGTGACAGCAGTTACCGGGGGCTACGTAGTAAAGGGCAGTACTTC
TRBJ1-3 TRBV28 few . CASSLQGTGNTIYF TGTGCCAGCAGCCTACAGGGAACTGGAAACACCATATATTTT
TRBJ1-1 TRBV14 many TRBD1 CASSQYRLTGGWDTEAFF TGTGCCAGCAGCCAATACCGGCTGACAGGGGGCTGGGACACTGAAGCTTTCTTT
TRBJ2-7 TRBV29-1 . . CSVATGTTTHEQYF TGCAGCGTTGCCACCGGGACGACAACCCACGAGCAGTACTTC
TRBJ2-7 TRBV11-3 . TRBD1 CASSTGANSYVQYF TGTGCCAGCAGCACAGGGGCAAATTCCTACGTGCAGTACTTC
TRBJ1-3 TRBV11-2 . . CVSSLELSLRDTIYF TGTGTCAGCAGCTTAGAACTCAGCCTAAGAGACACCATATATTTT
TRBJ2-2 TRBV7-8 . . CASSLVWEANTGELFF TGTGCCAGCAGCTTAGTGTGGGAGGCGAACACCGGGGAGCTGTTTTTT
TRBJ2-3 TRBV12-3/TRBV12-4 . . CTCSLGLQDTQYF TGTACCTGCAGTTTAGGACTCCAAGATACGCAGTATTTT
TRBJ2-7 TRBV6-5 many . CASRLPGPGYEQYF TGTGCCAGCAGACTACCGGGACCGGGCTACGAGCAGTACTTC
TRBJ1-5 TRBV4-2 . . CARSQEPGGRNQHQHF TGTGCCAGAAGCCAAGAACCCGGCGGGCGCAATCAACACCAGCATTTT
TRBJ2-1 TRBV11-1 . . CASSFGIDNGQFF TGTGCCAGCAGCTTCGGGATCGACAATGGACAGTTCTTC
TRBJ2-1 TRBV10-3 . . CAISAARTYNEQVF TGTGCCATCAGTGCCGCTCGAACCTACAATGAGCAGGTCTTC
TRBJ1-5 TRBV15 . TRBD1 CATSRRQGAYSNQPQHF TGTGCCACCAGCAGACGACAGGGGGCCTATAGCAATCAGCCCCAGCATTTT
TRBJ1-2 TRBV5-1 many . CASSWGAGTNYGYTF TGCGCCAGCAGCTGGGGGGCAGGGACTAACTATGGCTACACCTTC
TRBJ1-1 TRBV6-2/TRBV6-3 many . CASIQDFMNTEAFF TGTGCCAGCATACAGGATTTTATGAACACTGAAGCTTTCTTT
TRBJ1-1 TRBV7-6 . . CASSRRSGNTEVFF TGTGCCAGCAGCCGTAGATCGGGGAACACTGAAGTTTTCTTT
TRBJ2-7 TRBV6-6 once . CADSSVSYEQYF TGTGCCGACAGTTCAGTCTCCTACGAGCAGTACTTC
TRBJ2-2 TRBV29-1 once . CGVVGGSNTGELFF TGCGGCGTGGTAGGGGGATCGAACACCGGGGAGTTGTTTTTT
TRBJ2-7 TRBV11-3 . TRBD1 CASSPGAGGNYNQYF TGTGCCAGCAGCCCCGGGGCAGGGGGCAACTACAATCAGTACTTC
TRBJ2-1 TRBV28 . . CASCISGRWLFF TGTGCCTCCTGCATCTCAGGGAGGTGGCTGTTCTTC
TRBJ2-3 TRBV6-6 many . CASRLEFTQYF TGTGCCAGCAGGCTGGAGTTTACGCAGTATTTT
TRBJ2-7 TRBV10-3 many . CAISGRGRDEQYF TGTGCCATCAGCGGTCGGGGGCGCGACGAGCAGTACTTC
TRBJ2-7 TRBV6-1 . TRBD1 CASIKDRGTYEQYF TGTGCCAGCATCAAGGACAGGGGGACCTACGAGCAGTACTTC
TRBJ1-1 TRBV6-6 many TRBD1 CASNRDSWSTEAFF TGTGCCAGCAACCGGGACAGCTGGAGCACTGAAGCTTTCTTT
TRBJ2-6 TRBV29-1 . . CGVAGGPYSGANVLTF TGCGGAGTTGCCGGCGGACCGTACTCTGGGGCCAACGTCCTGACTTTC
TRBJ2-2 TRBV5-5 . TRBD1 CARSLAQGAPKTNTGELFF TGTGCCAGGAGCTTGGCCCAGGGGGCACCAAAGACGAACACAGGGGAGCTGTTTTTT
TRBJ1-6 TRBV6-5 many . CASSYRGTRKDPLHF TGTGCCAGCAGTTACCGAGGGACACGGAAGGACCCCCTCCACTTT
TRBJ2-2 TRBV11-2 . . CASSPYIWVVELFF TGTGCCAGCAGCCCTTATATATGGGTCGTGGAGCTGTTTTTT
TRBJ2-2 TRBV20-1 . TRBD1 CSAGGQGRTGELFF TGCAGTGCGGGCGGACAGGGAAGGACCGGGGAGCTGTTTTTT
TRBJ2-2 TRBV10-3 many TRBD1 CAISESWGQGINTGELFF TGTGCCATCAGTGAAAGTTGGGGACAGGGGATAAACACCGGGGAGCTGTTTTTT
TRBJ2-1 TRBV28 once . CASRADSSSYNEQFF TGTGCCAGCAGGGCTGACTCAAGCTCCTACAATGAGCAGTTCTTC
TRBJ2-7 TRBV11-2 . . CVSSSSGGLSYEQCF TGTGTCAGCAGCTCATCAGGGGGACTTTCCTACGAGCAGTGCTTC
TRBJ2-1 TRBV29-1 . . CSVGRRSYNEQSF TGCAGCGTTGGCAGACGCTCCTACAATGAGCAGTCCTTC
TRBJ2-1 TRBV20-1 . . CSARAGGGPFLFGDNEQFF TGCAGTGCTAGAGCAGGGGGAGGGCCATTTCTCTTCGGGGACAATGAGCAGTTCTTC
TRBJ1-1 TRBV5-1 . . CASSLLGGGLATEASF TGCGCCAGCAGCTTGCTGGGCGGGGGCCTAGCCACTGAAGCTTCCTTT
TRBJ2-1 TRBV15 . TRBD2 CATSRNPRGSVNEQFF TGTGCCACCAGCAGAAACCCTCGCGGGAGCGTAAATGAGCAGTTCTTC
TRBJ2-3 TRBV10-3 once . CAFSSGAGDTKYF TGTGCCTTCAGTTCGGGGGCGGGAGATACGAAGTATTTT
TRBJ2-1 TRBV6-1 . TRBD1 CASSVFGGTGGYNKQFF TGTGCCAGCAGTGTTTTCGGAGGGACAGGGGGATACAATAAGCAGTTCTTC
TRBJ1-2 TRBV6-1 once . CASSETLNRRPYYGYTF TGTGCCAGCAGTGAAACTCTAAACAGGAGGCCCTACTATGGCTACACCTTC
TRBJ2-5 TRBV5-5 . . CASSFRLTNQETQYF TGTGCCAGCAGCTTTAGACTCACGAACCAAGAGACCCAGTACTTC
TRBJ2-2 TRBV7-9 . TRBD1 CVSSSLDREDTGELFF TGTGTCAGCAGCTCCTTGGACAGGGAAGACACCGGGGAGCTGTTTTTT
TRBJ2-2 TRBV6-1 . . CASMDRGWSWELFF TGTGCCAGCATGGACAGAGGGTGGTCCTGGGAGCTGTTTTTT
TRBJ2-3 TRBV28 . TRBD2 CASPPTGLAVLTDTQYF TGTGCCAGCCCACCAACGGGACTAGCGGTACTCACAGATACGCAGTATTTT
TRBJ2-3 TRBV14 few . CASSQSLTDTQYF TGTGCCAGCAGCCAGTCTCTTACAGATACGCAGTATTTT
TRBJ2-1 TRBV11-2 few . CASSLGLGVVYNEQFF TGTGCCAGCAGCTTAGGATTGGGTGTAGTATACAATGAGCAGTTCTTC
TRBJ2-1 TRBV11-1 once . CAGSLGRWEWGVDDQFF TGTGCCGGCAGCTTAGGTCGGTGGGAGTGGGGTGTCGATGATCAGTTCTTC